This T cell receptor beta chain appears in the sequencing data of a study of cytomegalovirus exposure and HLA in healthy donors. Whole-study context: Within the Caucasian-associated ancestry cluster were roughly 82% of the roughly 380 genotyped donors.

The study, taken as a whole, reports: More clonal expansion characterized HLA-associated TCR beta chains than equally common others in a later analysis.

The count of this clone is one. Its cognate antigen is unknown. Looked up from germline, CDR1 is MNHEY and CDR2 is SMNVEV (reference sequence). The CDR3 sequence is 14 residues long. The PCR made use of 60 Vbeta and 13 Jbeta primers. Data came from immunoSEQ multiplex PCR; TCRdb stores just in-frame clones and leaves some out. The profile covers about 120,000 clones, with approximately 79% appearing a single time and approximately 5.6% taken by the ten largest. V is TRBV27 and J is TRBJ2-5; D is unresolved. The end of the DNA aligns better with TRBJ2-7, so the J call may be wrong. The TCR was taken from a man in his thirties or forties in good health and CMV-seropositive. Sequencing used PBMCs. CDR3 protein: CASSSLLVPYEQYF. The CDR3 nucleotides are TGTGCCAGCAGTTCGCTGCTAGTCCCCTACGAGCAGTACTTC.